This passage covers 22 T cell receptor beta chains from one sample sequenced in a study of blood T cell repertoires in COVID-19. The assay was immunoSEQ multiplex PCR, and TCRdb's table has in-frame clones only and misses some. The sample shows some 330,000 clones, roughly 90% of them seen only once. Sequenced sample: peripheral blood. These receptors all stem from a woman in her 50s with active or convalescent COVID-19.

This clone was detected only a few times. This chain links TRBV27 with TRBJ2-2, with D maybe TRBD1 (5 bases). Germline CDR1 MNHEY, CDR2 SMNVEV (reference sequence). V lost 3 bases to trimming and J lost 7 bases, with 9 bases between them. CDR3 length: 13 amino acids. CDR3 sequence reads: CASSLQGIGELFF. CDR3 DNA sequence: TGTGCCAGCAGTTTGCAGGGTATCGGGGAGCTGTTTTTT.

This rearrangement joins TRBV6-6 to TRBJ1-2; 8 bases are shared with TRBD1. V trimming: 7 bases; J trimming: 4 bases; junction bases outside the gene matches: 5. The CDR3 length is 13 residues. Germline CDR1 MNHNY, CDR2 SVGAGI (reference sequence). The chain's CDR3 is CASKSGGVYGYTF. CDR3 nucleotides: TGTGCCAGCAAATCAGGGGGCGTCTATGGCTACACCTTC.

The V call is TRBV30, the J call TRBJ2-3; D is perhaps TRBD2 (6 bases). The CDR3 contains 15 residues. Germline V CDR1 and CDR2: GTSNPN, SVGIG (reference sequence). V gave up 2 bases and J gave up 4 bases, with 16 bases separating them. CDR3 DNA sequence: TGTGCCTGGAGTCTACTAGCTTATGGGGCAGATACGCAGTATTTT. Translated: CAWSLLAYGADTQYF. Complete variable domain (other parts from reference TRBV30 and TRBJ2-3): SQTIHQWPATLVQPVGSPLSLECTVEGTSNPNLYWYRQAAGRGLQLLFYSVGIGQISSEVPQNLSASRPQDRQFILSSKKLLLSDSGFYLCAWSLLAYGADTQYFGPGTRLTVL.

CDR3 in DNA: TGTGCCAGCAGTTTAGGACAGGGGAACACTGAAGCTTTCTTT. Residues: CASSLGQGNTEAFF. The rearrangement uses TRBV27 and TRBJ1-1; TRBD1 matches 8 bases. With V trimmed by 2 bases and J by 1 base, 0 bases remained unmatched. CDR1 is MNHEY, CDR2 SMNVEV, per germline (reference sequence). The CDR3 runs 14 residues.

The chain links TRBV27 to TRBJ1-3; TRBD1 is a possible D gene (6 bases). CDR3 size: 15 residues. The germline gives CDR1 MNHEY, CDR2 SMNVEV (reference sequence). V gave up 3 bases and J gave up 4 bases, with 13 bases separating them. The CDR3 region has the DNA TGTGCCAGCAGTTTGGGGGCCCCTTCGGGAAACACCATATATTTT. Its protein is CASSLGAPSGNTIYF.

The chain uses TRBV28 and TRBJ1-2; TRBD1 is a possible D gene (5 bases). Germline V gene data show CDR1 as MDHEN and CDR2 as SYDVKM. The CDR3 is 13 residues long. Trimming left V 4 bases short and J 10 bases short, with 16 bases between. The CDR3 loop reads CASSSPGKALYTF. The CDR3 DNA sequence: TGTGCCAGCAGTTCCCCAGGGAAGGCCCTCTACACCTTC.

The chain joins TRBV10-3 to TRBJ2-3, with 9 bases matching TRBD1. This CDR3 comprises 15 residues. Germline V gene lookup returns CDR1 ENHRY and CDR2 SYGVKD. V was pared by 8 bases and J by 3 bases, with 9 bases of the junction left unmatched. DNA for the CDR3: TGTGCCATCTCTGAGGGACAGGGAAAAACAGATACGCAGTATTTT. Its protein is CAISEGQGKTDTQYF.

The V call is TRBV12-5, the J call TRBJ2-6; 7 bases agree with TRBD1. V gave up 4 bases and J gave up 2 bases; unmatched junction bases: 5. The germline CDR1 and CDR2 sequences are LGHNT and FRNRAP. CDR3 length: 16 amino acids. The CDR3 spells CASGSRQGAGANVLTF. The CDR3 DNA sequence: TGTGCTAGTGGTTCCAGACAGGGAGCTGGGGCCAACGTCCTGACTTTC.

This chain connects TRBV7-2 to TRBJ2-1; D not resolved. V shed 3 bases and J shed 6 bases, with 9 bases lying between them. The CDR3 loop spans 13 amino acids. From germline, CDR1 is SGHTA and CDR2 FQGNSA. CDR3 sequence reads: CASSFSYINEQFF. CDR3 coding DNA: TGTGCCAGCAGCTTTTCCTATATCAATGAGCAGTTCTTC.

The rearrangement joins TRBV12-3 or TRBV12-4 to TRBJ1-2, with TRBD1 matching over 9 bases. The CDR3 extends over 13 amino acids. V was pared by 4 bases and J by 8 bases, with 5 bases of the junction left unmatched. The CDR3 region is CASSSGTGTGYTF. The CDR3 nucleotides are TGTGCCAGCAGTTCTGGGACAGGGACGGGCTACACCTTC.

Note on this clone: An end of the junction does not agree with germline; a read error may underlie this. The rearrangement joins TRBV7-2 to TRBJ1-4; unclear D gene. CDR3 length: 17 amino acids. Germline-derived CDR1 and CDR2 are SGHTA and FQGNSA. The CDR3 region is CASSLDYHGGTNEKLFF. The CDR3 coding sequence is TGTGCCAGCAGTTTAGACTATCACGGAGGGACTAATGAAAAACTGTTTTTT.

The chain recombines TRBV18 with TRBJ1-6; D remains ambiguous. The CDR3 is made up of 15 amino acids. The germline V gene encodes CDR1 KGHSH and CDR2 LQKENI. Trimming removed 0 bases at V and 7 bases at J, with 10 bases between. As DNA, the CDR3 is TGTGCCAGCTCACCACCCCAGACGGAGAATTCACCCCTCCACTTT. Residues: CASSPPQTENSPLHF. The complete variable domain, with remaining parts taken from reference TRBV18 and TRBJ1-6, reads NAGVMQNPRHLVRRRGQEARLRCSPMKGHSHVYWYRQLPEEGLKFMVYLQKENIIDESGMPKERFSAEFPKEGPSILRIQQVVRGDSAAYFCASSPPQTENSPLHFGNGTRLTVT.

There are a few counts of this clone. The rearrangement links TRBV3-1 (or the pseudogene TRBV3-2) to TRBJ1-1, with 7 bases identical to TRBD1. Trimming removed 1 base from V and 3 bases from J; junction bases left unmatched: 5. The CDR3 has 15 residues. Germline CDR1 and CDR2: LGHDT and YNNKEL (reference sequence). The CDR3 spells CASSQGQGGYTEAFF. The CDR3 nucleotides are TGTGCCAGCAGCCAAGGACAGGGTGGCTACACTGAAGCTTTCTTT.

CDR3 region: CASRGGSDNEQFF. The CDR3, as DNA: TGTGCCAGCAGAGGGGGATCAGACAATGAGCAGTTCTTC. The rearrangement uses TRBV25-1 and TRBJ2-1; TRBD1 is a possible D gene (6 bases). V was shortened by 6 bases and J by 5 bases, with 11 bases between the two germline ends. Germline V gene sequence: CDR1 MGHDK, CDR2 SYGVNS. The CDR3 length is 13 residues.

The chain joins TRBV19 to TRBJ2-7; TRBD1 matches 8 bases. With V trimmed by 4 bases and J by 4 bases, 9 bases remained unmatched. The CDR3 extends over 15 amino acids. Germline CDR1 LNHDA, CDR2 SQIVND (reference sequence). The CDR3 region is CASSKRTGTPYEQYF. CDR3 DNA sequence: TGTGCCAGTAGTAAAAGGACAGGGACGCCATACGAGCAGTACTTC. The full variable domain, its missing parts supplied by reference TRBV19 and TRBJ2-7, is DGGITQSPKYLFRKEGQNVTLSCEQNLNHDAMYWYRQDPGQGLRLIYYSQIVNDFQKGDIAEGYSVSREKKESFPLTVTSAQKNPTAFYLCASSKRTGTPYEQYFGPGTRLTVT.

The chain has TRBV4-1 and TRBJ1-1, with D possibly being TRBD1 (6 bases). The germline V gene has CDR1 MGHRA and CDR2 YSYEKL. The germline V and J ends were trimmed by 6 bases and 1 base, with 21 bases remaining between them. This CDR3 is built from 17 residues. CDR3 protein: CASRRSPEHRENTEAFF. The CDR3 DNA sequence: TGCGCCAGCAGGCGATCACCCGAGCACAGGGAGAACACTGAAGCTTTCTTT.

The J gene is TRBJ2-1, the V gene TRBV4-3, with 7 bases that match TRBD1. From germline, CDR1 is LGHNA and CDR2 YSLEER. The length of the CDR3 is 14 residues. The junction had 4 bases not matched to a gene; V was cut back by 5 bases and J by 3 bases. The CDR3 region has the DNA TGCGCCAGCAGCTCCCGGGACAGCTACAATGAGCAGTTCTTC. It is translated as CASSSRDSYNEQFF.

The chain joins TRBV6-5 to TRBJ1-2, with 8 bases that match TRBD1. Trimming took 2 bases from V and 4 from J; bases not matched to a gene: 3. The V gene's germline CDR1 is MNHEY and CDR2 SVGAGI. This CDR3 is 14 amino acids long. The CDR3 loop is CASSYQGASYGYTF. The CDR3, as DNA: TGTGCCAGCAGTTACCAGGGGGCCTCCTATGGCTACACCTTC.

The chain links TRBV2 to TRBJ1-1, with D unclear. The V gene lost 7 bases and the J gene lost 1 base, with 10 bases spanning the gap. CDR1 SNHLY and CDR2 FYNNEI come from the germline V gene. CDR3 length equals 13 residues. CDR3 nucleotides: TGTGCCAGCATTGCGGACTCGAACACTGAAGCTTTCTTT. Translating gives CASIADSNTEAFF.

The chain carries TRBV7-2 and TRBJ2-1, with TRBD2 matching over 10 bases. CDR1 SGHTA and CDR2 FQGNSA come from the germline V gene. CDR3 size: 16 residues. V lost 6 bases to trimming and J lost 9 bases; unmatched junction nucleotides: 14. CDR3 residues: CASSSPAAGGPSEQFF. CDR3 DNA sequence: TGTGCCAGCAGTTCCCCGGCAGCGGGGGGGCCCAGTGAGCAGTTCTTC.

The gene calls are TRBV24-1 and TRBJ1-5; 9 positions agree with TRBD1. This CDR3 region has 16 residues. J gave up 6 bases and V 4 bases, and 9 bases lay outside the gene matches. The germline V gene has CDR1 KGHDR and CDR2 SFDVKD. DNA of the CDR3: TGTGCCACCAGTGACCCGGGACAGGGAGGGGGTCAGCCCCAGCATTTT. This encodes CATSDPGQGGGQPQHF.

The V gene is TRBV7-2, the J gene TRBJ2-7; 13 bases line up with TRBD2. With 0 bases clipped from V and 2 bases from J, the junction kept 7 bases outside the gene matches. The CDR3 runs 18 residues. Germline V gene data show CDR1 as SGHTA and CDR2 as FQGNSA. The CDR3 bases are TGTGCCAGCAGCTTAGCTTCGTCGGGACTAGCGGGACCCTACGAGCAGTACTTC. Protein sequence: CASSLASSGLAGPYEQYF. The whole variable domain, filled in from reference TRBV7-2 and TRBJ2-7, reads GAGVSQSPSNKVTEKGKDVELRCDPISGHTALYWYRQSLGQGLEFLIYFQGNSAPDKSGLPSDRFSAERTGGSVSTLTIQRTQQEDSAVYLCASSLASSGLAGPYEQYFGPGTRLTVT.